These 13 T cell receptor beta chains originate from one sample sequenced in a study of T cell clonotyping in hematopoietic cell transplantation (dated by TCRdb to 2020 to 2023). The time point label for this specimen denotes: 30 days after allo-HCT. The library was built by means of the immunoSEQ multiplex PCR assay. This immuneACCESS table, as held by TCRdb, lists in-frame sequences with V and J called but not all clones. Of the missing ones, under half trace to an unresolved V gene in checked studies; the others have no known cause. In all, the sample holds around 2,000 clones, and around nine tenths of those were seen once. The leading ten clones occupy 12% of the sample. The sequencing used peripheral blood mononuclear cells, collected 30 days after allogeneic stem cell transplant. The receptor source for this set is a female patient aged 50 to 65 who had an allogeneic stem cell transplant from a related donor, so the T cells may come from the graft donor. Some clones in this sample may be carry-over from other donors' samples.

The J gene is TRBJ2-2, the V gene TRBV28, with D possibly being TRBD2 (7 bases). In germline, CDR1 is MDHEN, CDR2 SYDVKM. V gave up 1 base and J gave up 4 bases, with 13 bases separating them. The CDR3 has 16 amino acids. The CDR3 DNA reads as TGTGCCAGCAGTTTATTAGGGGGGGCATTCACCGGGGAGCTGTTTTTT. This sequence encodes CASSLLGGAFTGELFF.

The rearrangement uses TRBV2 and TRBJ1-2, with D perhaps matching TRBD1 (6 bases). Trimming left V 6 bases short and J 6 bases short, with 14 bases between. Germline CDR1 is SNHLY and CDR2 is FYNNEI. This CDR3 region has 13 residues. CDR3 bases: TGTGCCAGCAGGGGACATCTTGAGGATGGCTACACCTTC. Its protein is CASRGHLEDGYTF. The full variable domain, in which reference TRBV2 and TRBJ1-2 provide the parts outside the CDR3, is EPEVTQTPSHQVTQMGQEVILRCVPISNHLYFYWYRQILGQKVEFLVSFYNNEISEKSEIFDDQFSVERPDGSNFTLKIRSTKLEDSAMYFCASRGHLEDGYTFGSGTRLTVV.

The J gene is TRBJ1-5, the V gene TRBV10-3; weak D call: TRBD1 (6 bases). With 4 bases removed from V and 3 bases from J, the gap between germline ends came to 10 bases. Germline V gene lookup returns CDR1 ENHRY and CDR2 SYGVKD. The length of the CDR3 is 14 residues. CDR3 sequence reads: CAISGGQANQPQHF. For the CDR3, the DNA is TGTGCCATCAGTGGGGGGCAGGCCAATCAGCCCCAGCATTTT.

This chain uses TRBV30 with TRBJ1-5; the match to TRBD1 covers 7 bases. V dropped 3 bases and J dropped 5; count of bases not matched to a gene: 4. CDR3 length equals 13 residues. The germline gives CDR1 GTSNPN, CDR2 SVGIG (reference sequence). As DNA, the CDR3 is TGTGCCTGGAGAACAGACAGGGATCAGCCCCAGCATTTT. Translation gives CAWRTDRDQPQHF.

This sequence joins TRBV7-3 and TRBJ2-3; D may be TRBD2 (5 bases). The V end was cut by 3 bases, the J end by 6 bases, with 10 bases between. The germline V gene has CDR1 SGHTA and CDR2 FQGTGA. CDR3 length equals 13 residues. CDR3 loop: CASSFLGGDTQYF. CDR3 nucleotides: TGTGCCAGCAGCTTCCTAGGCGGGGATACGCAGTATTTT.

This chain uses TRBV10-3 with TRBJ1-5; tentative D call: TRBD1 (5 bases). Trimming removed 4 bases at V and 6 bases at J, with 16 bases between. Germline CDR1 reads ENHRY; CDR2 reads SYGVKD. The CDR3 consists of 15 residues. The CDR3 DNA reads TGTGCCATCAGTGGAGGTCAGGGTGACGGTCAGCCCCAGCATTTT. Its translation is CAISGGQGDGQPQHF.

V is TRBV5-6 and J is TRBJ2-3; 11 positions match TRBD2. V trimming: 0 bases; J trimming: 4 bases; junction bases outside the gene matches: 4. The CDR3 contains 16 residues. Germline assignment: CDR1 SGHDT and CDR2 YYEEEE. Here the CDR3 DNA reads TGTGCCAGCAGCTTGGTTTTTAGCGGGGGGGCAGATACGCAGTATTTT. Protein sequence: CASSLVFSGGADTQYF.

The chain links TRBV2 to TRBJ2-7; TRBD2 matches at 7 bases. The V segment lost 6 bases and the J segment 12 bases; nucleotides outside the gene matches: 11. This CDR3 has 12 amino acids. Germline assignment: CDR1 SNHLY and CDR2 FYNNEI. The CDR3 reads CASSSSGGRAYF. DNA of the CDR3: TGTGCCAGCAGCTCCTCGGGGGGAAGGGCGTACTTC.

The CDR3 is CATSPTPTGGYEQYF. CDR3 DNA sequence: TGTGCCACCTCCCCCACCCCCACAGGGGGCTACGAGCAGTACTTC. The chain carries TRBV10-3 and TRBJ2-7; TRBD1 matches at 8 bases. There are 15 residues in the CDR3. CDR1 ENHRY and CDR2 SYGVKD come from the germline V gene. V lost 10 bases to trimming and J lost 3 bases; unmatched junction nucleotides: 14.

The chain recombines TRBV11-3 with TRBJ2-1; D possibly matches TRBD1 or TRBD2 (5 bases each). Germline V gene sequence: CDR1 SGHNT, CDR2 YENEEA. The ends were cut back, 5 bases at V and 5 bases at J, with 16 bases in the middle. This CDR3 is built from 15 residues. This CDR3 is CASSLRGAGNNEQFF. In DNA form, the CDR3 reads TGTGCCAGCAGCCTAAGAGGGGCAGGAAACAATGAGCAGTTCTTC.

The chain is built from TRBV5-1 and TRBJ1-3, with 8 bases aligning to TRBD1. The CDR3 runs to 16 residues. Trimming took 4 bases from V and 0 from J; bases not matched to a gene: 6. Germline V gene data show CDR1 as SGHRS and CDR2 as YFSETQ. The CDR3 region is CASSPRGQGSGNTIYF. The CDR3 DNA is TGCGCCAGCAGCCCACGAGGACAGGGCTCTGGAAACACCATATATTTT.

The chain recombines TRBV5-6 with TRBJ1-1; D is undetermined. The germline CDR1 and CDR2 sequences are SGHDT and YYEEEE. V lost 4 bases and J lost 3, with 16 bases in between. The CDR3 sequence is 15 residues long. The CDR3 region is CASSRLGLSDTEAFF. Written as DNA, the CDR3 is TGTGCCAGCAGCCGTCTGGGTTTATCGGACACTGAAGCTTTCTTT.

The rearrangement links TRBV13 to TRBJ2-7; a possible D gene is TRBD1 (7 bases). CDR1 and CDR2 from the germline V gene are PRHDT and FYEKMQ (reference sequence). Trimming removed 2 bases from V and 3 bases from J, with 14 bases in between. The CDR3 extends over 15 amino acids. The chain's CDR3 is CASSLRAGGGYEQYF. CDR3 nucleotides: TGTGCCAGCAGCTTACGCGCAGGGGGAGGCTACGAGCAGTACTTC.